The rows below give T cell receptor beta chains drawn from one sample of a study of T cell responses to AZD1222 COVID-19 vaccine. Assay used: immunoSEQ multiplex PCR; TCRdb lists only in-frame clones, some missing. Of about 140,000 clones detected, 90% to 95% appear once; the ten largest clones hold approximately 3.7%. The starting material was peripheral blood, obtained 28 days after the second AZD1222 dose. Receptor source: an adult who received the AZD1222 COVID-19 vaccine. Both conserved end residues are part of each CDR3. Each record gives: J gene, clone size, V gene, D gene, CDR3 protein, CDR3 DNA. A D gene is named only where the DNA matches it firmly. Where a row states a size, it is once, few, many or the class of an expanded clone; other rows omit it.

J gene: TRBJ2-7; clone size: .; V gene: TRBV7-2; D gene: TRBD2; CDR3 protein: CASTAGRESDEQYF; CDR3 DNA: TGTGCCAGCACCGCTGGGCGGGAGTCCGACGAGCAGTACTTC
J gene: TRBJ2-7; clone size: .; V gene: TRBV5-4; D gene: .; CDR3 protein: CASSPGTQGREQYF; CDR3 DNA: TGTGCCAGCAGCCCCGGGACCCAGGGGCGGGAGCAGTACTTC
J gene: TRBJ1-1; clone size: once; V gene: TRBV9; D gene: .; CDR3 protein: CASSVSSYTEAFF; CDR3 DNA: TGTGCCAGCAGCGTTAGTAGTTACACTGAAGCTTTCTTT
J gene: TRBJ1-5; clone size: .; V gene: TRBV9; D gene: .; CDR3 protein: CASAEGGHVNQPQHF; CDR3 DNA: TGTGCCAGCGCCGAGGGGGGACACGTAAATCAGCCCCAGCATTTT
J gene: TRBJ2-7; clone size: .; V gene: TRBV5-1; D gene: TRBD2; CDR3 protein: CASSPGAGGAYEQYF; CDR3 DNA: TGCGCCAGCAGCCCTGGGGCGGGGGGGGCCTACGAGCAGTACTTC
J gene: TRBJ1-1; clone size: .; V gene: TRBV6-5; D gene: .; CDR3 protein: CASRLMDSSTEAFF; CDR3 DNA: TGTGCCAGCAGACTGATGGACAGTTCCACTGAAGCTTTCTTT
J gene: TRBJ2-3; clone size: .; V gene: TRBV7-3; D gene: .; CDR3 protein: CASSLTSGQPQYF; CDR3 DNA: TGTGCCAGCAGCTTAACGTCCGGTCAGCCGCAGTATTTT
J gene: TRBJ2-7; clone size: .; V gene: TRBV18; D gene: .; CDR3 protein: CASSPSQGTSYEQYF; CDR3 DNA: TGTGCCAGCTCACCGTCTCAGGGAACTTCCTACGAGCAGTACTTC
J gene: TRBJ1-2; clone size: .; V gene: TRBV5-1; D gene: .; CDR3 protein: CASSLEGGIGYGYTF; CDR3 DNA: TGCGCCAGCAGCTTGGAGGGGGGCATCGGCTATGGCTACACCTTC
J gene: TRBJ2-5; clone size: few; V gene: TRBV5-1; D gene: .; CDR3 protein: CASSLAFGETQYF; CDR3 DNA: TGCGCCAGCAGCTTGGCGTTCGGGGAGACCCAGTACTTC
J gene: TRBJ1-1; clone size: .; V gene: TRBV7-9; D gene: TRBD1; CDR3 protein: CASSSDIWTGGAGVPGAFF; CDR3 DNA: TGTGCCAGCAGCTCGGACATATGGACAGGGGGCGCGGGTGTCCCGGGAGCTTTCTTT
J gene: TRBJ2-7; clone size: .; V gene: TRBV21-1; D gene: .; CDR3 protein: CASSRGDYEQYF; CDR3 DNA: TGTGCCAGCAGTCGGGGGGACTACGAGCAGTACTTC
J gene: TRBJ2-7; clone size: once; V gene: TRBV29-1; D gene: TRBD1; CDR3 protein: CSVEDRDRVYF; CDR3 DNA: TGCAGCGTTGAAGATCGAGACAGGGTTTACTTC
J gene: TRBJ1-1; clone size: .; V gene: TRBV19; D gene: .; CDR3 protein: CASSVDPRTHTEAFF; CDR3 DNA: TGTGCCAGTAGTGTCGACCCTCGGACGCACACTGAAGCTTTCTTT
J gene: TRBJ2-4; clone size: .; V gene: TRBV11-2; D gene: TRBD1; CDR3 protein: CASSLTRGQGINIQYF; CDR3 DNA: TGTGCCAGCAGCTTAACGAGGGGGCAGGGTATAAACATTCAGTACTTC
J gene: TRBJ1-5; clone size: .; V gene: TRBV9; D gene: .; CDR3 protein: CASGNGVRQPQHF; CDR3 DNA: TGTGCCAGCGGTAACGGGGTCAGACAGCCCCAGCATTTT
J gene: TRBJ2-6; clone size: .; V gene: TRBV29-1; D gene: TRBD1; CDR3 protein: CSVGQGAGANVLTF; CDR3 DNA: TGCAGCGTTGGGCAGGGGGCCGGGGCCAACGTCCTGACTTTC
J gene: TRBJ2-3; clone size: .; V gene: TRBV15; D gene: .; CDR3 protein: CATSREGVGRGVTDTQYF; CDR3 DNA: TGTGCCACCAGCAGAGAGGGGGTCGGCAGGGGAGTCACAGATACGCAGTATTTT
J gene: TRBJ2-1; clone size: .; V gene: TRBV28; D gene: TRBD1; CDR3 protein: CASSSPGQGNEQFF; CDR3 DNA: TGTGCCAGCAGTTCACCGGGACAGGGGAATGAGCAGTTCTTC
J gene: TRBJ1-2; clone size: .; V gene: TRBV7-2; D gene: TRBD1; CDR3 protein: CASSLGQGILGYTF; CDR3 DNA: TGTGCCAGCAGCTTGGGACAGGGTATCCTTGGCTACACCTTC
J gene: TRBJ1-3; clone size: .; V gene: TRBV28; D gene: .; CDR3 protein: CASSTGGTNSGNTIYF; CDR3 DNA: TGTGCCAGCAGCACAGGAGGGACCAACTCTGGAAACACCATATATTTT
J gene: TRBJ2-2; clone size: .; V gene: TRBV7-9; D gene: .; CDR3 protein: CASSWRVTGELFF; CDR3 DNA: TGTGCCAGCAGCTGGCGAGTCACCGGGGAGCTGTTTTTT
J gene: TRBJ1-3; clone size: .; V gene: TRBV4-3; D gene: .; CDR3 protein: CASSQDGARGFGNTIYF; CDR3 DNA: TGCGCCAGCAGCCAAGATGGAGCCAGGGGCTTTGGAAACACCATATATTTT
J gene: TRBJ2-5; clone size: few; V gene: TRBV2; D gene: .; CDR3 protein: CASSEVGSLRSSSKKYQETQYF; CDR3 DNA: TGTGCCAGCAGTGAAGTAGGGAGCCTGAGATCTTCGAGTAAAAAGTACCAAGAGACCCAGTACTTC
J gene: TRBJ2-3; clone size: .; V gene: TRBV29-1; D gene: .; CDR3 protein: CSVETGSQGDTQYF; CDR3 DNA: TGCAGCGTTGAAACAGGGTCGCAGGGAGATACGCAGTATTTT
J gene: TRBJ2-5; clone size: .; V gene: TRBV2; D gene: .; CDR3 protein: CASRPTHQETQYF; CDR3 DNA: TGTGCCAGCAGACCGACTCATCAAGAGACCCAGTACTTC
J gene: TRBJ2-3; clone size: .; V gene: TRBV25-1; D gene: .; CDR3 protein: CASSESGGLSDTQYF; CDR3 DNA: TGTGCCAGCAGTGAATCAGGGGGACTATCCGATACGCAGTATTTT
J gene: TRBJ1-2; clone size: once; V gene: TRBV19; D gene: .; CDR3 protein: CASSTLSTVNYGYTF; CDR3 DNA: TGTGCCAGTAGTACCCTATCGACAGTGAACTATGGCTACACCTTC
J gene: TRBJ2-7; clone size: .; V gene: TRBV5-4; D gene: TRBD2; CDR3 protein: CASTTSGNLHYEQYF; CDR3 DNA: TGTGCCAGCACGACTAGCGGCAACCTCCACTACGAGCAGTACTTC
J gene: TRBJ1-6; clone size: once; V gene: TRBV28; D gene: TRBD1; CDR3 protein: CASSSNRGGYWNSPLHF; CDR3 DNA: TGTGCCAGCAGTTCCAACAGGGGAGGATATTGGAATTCACCCCTCCACTTT
J gene: TRBJ1-4; clone size: once; V gene: TRBV27; D gene: TRBD1; CDR3 protein: CASRPGQGNEKLFF; CDR3 DNA: TGTGCCAGCAGGCCGGGACAGGGGAATGAAAAACTGTTTTTT
J gene: TRBJ1-3; clone size: .; V gene: TRBV10-3; D gene: .; CDR3 protein: CAISRDSGNTIYF; CDR3 DNA: TGTGCCATCAGCAGGGACTCTGGAAACACCATATATTTT
J gene: TRBJ2-1; clone size: .; V gene: TRBV5-8; D gene: .; CDR3 protein: CASSLTEYNEQFF; CDR3 DNA: TGTGCCAGCAGCTTGACAGAGTACAATGAGCAGTTCTTC
J gene: TRBJ2-3; clone size: .; V gene: TRBV28; D gene: TRBD2; CDR3 protein: CASSTRRTSGSRTQYF; CDR3 DNA: TGTGCCAGCAGTACCCGGCGGACTAGCGGGAGCCGTACGCAGTATTTT
J gene: TRBJ2-3; clone size: .; V gene: TRBV28; D gene: .; CDR3 protein: CASSSSPARTDTQYF; CDR3 DNA: TGTGCCAGCAGTTCCTCTCCCGCGCGGACAGATACGCAGTATTTT
J gene: TRBJ2-1; clone size: .; V gene: TRBV6-2/TRBV6-3; D gene: .; CDR3 protein: CASSYRQPTYNEQFF; CDR3 DNA: TGTGCCAGCAGTTATCGTCAGCCGACCTACAATGAGCAGTTCTTC
J gene: TRBJ1-3; clone size: .; V gene: TRBV5-1; D gene: .; CDR3 protein: CASSLGIAGNTIYF; CDR3 DNA: TGCGCCAGCAGCTTGGGGATTGCTGGAAACACCATATATTTT
J gene: TRBJ2-3; clone size: .; V gene: TRBV27; D gene: .; CDR3 protein: CASSLSVGWDLQYF; CDR3 DNA: TGTGCCAGCAGTTTAAGCGTCGGTTGGGACCTGCAGTATTTT
J gene: TRBJ2-5; clone size: .; V gene: TRBV2; D gene: TRBD1; CDR3 protein: CASNYVGGAVETQYF; CDR3 DNA: TGTGCCAGCAACTACGTAGGGGGCGCGGTAGAGACCCAGTACTTC
J gene: TRBJ1-2; clone size: .; V gene: TRBV18; D gene: .; CDR3 protein: CASSPQGLADTYGYTF; CDR3 DNA: TGTGCCAGCTCACCCCAAGGGCTGGCAGATACCTATGGCTACACCTTC
J gene: TRBJ1-1; clone size: .; V gene: TRBV29-1; D gene: .; CDR3 protein: CSVPVWDGATEAFF; CDR3 DNA: TGCAGCGTCCCTGTATGGGACGGGGCCACTGAAGCTTTCTTT
J gene: TRBJ2-7; clone size: .; V gene: TRBV4-1; D gene: .; CDR3 protein: CASSQVTTSYEQYF; CDR3 DNA: TGCGCCAGCAGCCAAGTAACTACCTCCTACGAGCAGTACTTC
J gene: TRBJ2-3; clone size: .; V gene: TRBV7-3; D gene: TRBD2; CDR3 protein: CASSLGLAGPDTQYF; CDR3 DNA: TGTGCCAGCAGCTTAGGACTAGCCGGCCCAGATACGCAGTATTTT
J gene: TRBJ2-7; clone size: .; V gene: TRBV27; D gene: TRBD1; CDR3 protein: CASSLGTGGSYEQYF; CDR3 DNA: TGTGCCAGCAGTCTTGGGACAGGGGGCTCCTACGAGCAGTACTTC
J gene: TRBJ1-6; clone size: .; V gene: TRBV5-4; D gene: .; CDR3 protein: CASSFNGGVSSPLHF; CDR3 DNA: TGTGCCAGCAGCTTTAATGGGGGAGTTAGTTCACCCCTCCACTTT
J gene: TRBJ1-5; clone size: .; V gene: TRBV6-2/TRBV6-3; D gene: .; CDR3 protein: CASSRGGDQPQHF; CDR3 DNA: TGTGCCAGCAGTAGAGGAGGGGATCAGCCCCAGCATTTT
J gene: TRBJ2-2; clone size: .; V gene: TRBV7-9; D gene: .; CDR3 protein: CASSSPKGAGGPNTGELFF; CDR3 DNA: TGTGCCAGCAGCTCTCCCAAAGGGGCAGGGGGGCCGAACACCGGGGAGCTGTTTTTT
J gene: TRBJ1-5; clone size: .; V gene: TRBV5-6; D gene: .; CDR3 protein: CASSPMLGPQHF; CDR3 DNA: TGTGCCAGCAGCCCCATGTTAGGGCCCCAGCATTTT
J gene: TRBJ1-1; clone size: .; V gene: TRBV19; D gene: TRBD1; CDR3 protein: CASIRTGENTEAFF; CDR3 DNA: TGTGCCAGTATCCGGACAGGGGAGAACACTGAAGCTTTCTTT
J gene: TRBJ2-3; clone size: once; V gene: TRBV19; D gene: .; CDR3 protein: CASRAVPGGTDTQYF; CDR3 DNA: TGTGCCAGTAGGGCGGTCCCGGGAGGCACAGATACGCAGTATTTT
J gene: TRBJ2-7; clone size: .; V gene: TRBV4-3; D gene: TRBD1; CDR3 protein: CASSQDWGQGYEQYF; CDR3 DNA: TGCGCCAGCAGCCAAGATTGGGGACAGGGCTACGAGCAGTACTTC
J gene: TRBJ1-5; clone size: .; V gene: TRBV19; D gene: .; CDR3 protein: CASSPPPRDGSYQPQHF; CDR3 DNA: TGTGCCAGTAGTCCCCCCCCAAGGGACGGCAGTTATCAGCCCCAGCATTTT
J gene: TRBJ2-3; clone size: .; V gene: TRBV6-5; D gene: .; CDR3 protein: CASSYGGVHGTDTQYF; CDR3 DNA: TGTGCCAGCAGTTACGGAGGCGTTCATGGCACAGATACGCAGTATTTT